What follows are 22 T cell receptor beta chains derived from one specimen sequenced in a study of graft-versus-host responses after intestinal transplantation. Which antigens these TCRs recognize remains unknown. Some clones are missing from TCRdb's copy, which holds only in-frame ones; the method was immunoSEQ multiplex PCR. This repertoire shows roughly 50,000 clones, 80% to 95% found once; its top ten account for about 2.5%. The sample consisted of unstimulated CD4+ T cells sorted from spleen or lymph node cells, taken before transplant. All receptors come from a human donor who was the organ donor for an intestinal transplant.

In DNA, the CDR3 is TGCGCCAGCACCCAGGTCACTGCATCAAACTATGGCTACACCTTC. Residues: CASTQVTASNYGYTF. The J gene is TRBJ1-2, the V gene TRBV10-2; D remains unclear. The V end was cut by 7 bases, the J end by 2 bases, with 17 bases between. CDR3 length: 15 residues. CDR1 and CDR2 from the germline V gene are WSHSY and SAAADI.

This sequence joins TRBV13 and TRBJ2-5; 7 bases agree with TRBD2. The CDR3 sequence is 13 residues long. The V segment lost 3 bases and the J segment 4 bases; nucleotides outside the gene matches: 2. From germline, CDR1 is PRHDT and CDR2 FYEKMQ (reference sequence). For the CDR3, the DNA is TGTGCCAGCAGCTTCTTAGCGGGAGAGACCCAGTACTTC. Protein: CASSFLAGETQYF.

This clone has just one count. The chain uses TRBV18 and TRBJ2-3, with unresolved D. The CDR3 loop spans 15 amino acids. The V end was cut by 1 base, the J end by 2 bases, with 10 bases between. CDR1 and CDR2 (germline): KGHSH, LQKENI. The CDR3 DNA reads TGTGCCAGCTCACCACAAAACTTATACACAGATACGCAGTATTTT. This gives the protein CASSPQNLYTDTQYF.

This chain connects TRBV29-1 to TRBJ2-3; 8 nucleotides line up with TRBD2. J lost 4 bases, V lost 5 bases, and 11 bases had no gene match. The germline V gene has CDR1 SQVTM and CDR2 ANQGSEA. The CDR3 runs 15 residues. This chain's CDR3 is CSVSTSGRKADTQYF. In DNA form, the CDR3 reads TGCAGCGTTTCAACAAGCGGGAGAAAGGCAGATACGCAGTATTTT.

The chain has TRBV19 and TRBJ2-2, with a possible D match to TRBD2 (5 bases). Deletions cut 4 bases from V and 7 bases from J, with 13 bases between. Germline CDR1 reads LNHDA; CDR2 reads SQIVND (reference sequence). The CDR3 contains 14 residues. The CDR3 DNA follows: TGTGCCAGTAGTAGACACCCGAGGGACGGGGAGCTGTTTTTT. It translates to CASSRHPRDGELFF.

This rearrangement joins TRBV9 to TRBJ2-3, with 16 bases fitting TRBD2. The CDR3 length is 16 residues. In germline, CDR1 is SGDLS, CDR2 YYNGEE. With V trimmed by 2 bases and J by 4 bases, 1 base remained unmatched. The CDR3 region is CASSVGLAGGADTQYF. Written as DNA, the CDR3 is TGTGCCAGCAGCGTGGGACTAGCGGGAGGGGCAGATACGCAGTATTTT.

This rearrangement joins TRBV7-2 to TRBJ2-7, with D possibly being TRBD2 (5 bases). The CDR3 sequence is 11 residues long. Germline V gene data show CDR1 as SGHTA and CDR2 as FQGNSA. V shed 7 bases and J shed 4 bases, with 8 bases lying between them. The CDR3 reads CASTRGYEQYF. Here the CDR3 DNA reads TGTGCCAGCACCCGGGGTTACGAGCAGTACTTC.

The V and J genes are TRBV27 and TRBJ2-1; 14 bases map to TRBD2. Germline CDR1 and CDR2: MNHEY and SMNVEV (reference sequence). The CDR3 runs 16 residues. The ends lost 4 bases at V and 7 bases at J; junction bases unmatched: 6. The CDR3 region is CASSWRLAGGFNEQFF. In DNA, the CDR3 is TGTGCCAGCAGTTGGAGACTAGCGGGAGGGTTTAATGAGCAGTTCTTC.

J is TRBJ2-5 and V is TRBV29-1; TRBD2 is a possible D gene (5 bases). V shed 3 bases and J shed 5 bases, with 16 bases lying between them. There are 14 residues in the CDR3. Germline lookup yields CDR1 SQVTM and CDR2 ANQGSEA. The DNA for the CDR3 is TGCAGCGTTGACGGCGGGCACCTCCCGGAGACCCAGTACTTC. It translates to CSVDGGHLPETQYF.

The rearrangement uses TRBV30 and TRBJ1-2; a weak D match, TRBD1 (5 bases). Trimming removed 1 base from V and 8 bases from J, with 17 bases in between. Germline CDR1 GTSNPN, CDR2 SVGIG (reference sequence). This CDR3 has 14 amino acids. CDR3 in amino acids: CAWSEGRNSPGYTF. The DNA for the CDR3 is TGTGCCTGGAGTGAGGGACGGAATTCCCCGGGCTACACCTTC. Filled out from reference TRBV30 and TRBJ1-2, the complete variable domain reads SQTIHQWPATLVQPVGSPLSLECTVEGTSNPNLYWYRQAAGRGLQLLFYSVGIGQISSEVPQNLSASRPQDRQFILSSKKLLLSDSGFYLCAWSEGRNSPGYTFGSGTRLTVV.

The chain links TRBV19 to TRBJ2-2; D may be TRBD1 (6 bases). There are 14 residues in the CDR3. Germline values: CDR1 LNHDA, CDR2 SQIVND (reference sequence). V was cut by 3 bases and J by 5 bases, with 10 bases left in between. The CDR3: CASSMQGQTGELFF. In DNA form, the CDR3 reads TGTGCCAGTAGTATGCAGGGGCAAACCGGGGAGCTGTTTTTT.

The rearrangement links TRBV5-1 to TRBJ2-3; 9 bases are a match to TRBD2. Looked up from germline, CDR1 is SGHRS and CDR2 is YFSETQ. CDR3 length: 17 amino acids. V shed 0 bases and J 10 bases; nucleotides not matched to a gene: 15. As DNA, the CDR3 is TGCGCCAGCAGCTTGGATTCTTTAGCGGGAGTAGGGAGAGCGCAGTATTTT. It yields the protein CASSLDSLAGVGRAQYF.

The rearrangement uses TRBV28 and TRBJ2-6; TRBD1 matches at 9 bases. The trim removed 3 bases at V and 4 bases at J, leaving 4 bases unmatched. This CDR3 contains 16 residues. Looked up from germline, CDR1 is MDHEN and CDR2 is SYDVKM. The chain's CDR3 is CASSLTGGAGANVLTF. Here the CDR3 DNA reads TGTGCCAGCAGTTTGACAGGGGGTGCCGGGGCCAACGTCCTGACTTTC.

The rearrangement uses TRBV5-1 and TRBJ2-3, with 7 positions matching TRBD2. The junction had 2 bases not matched to a gene; V was cut back by 0 bases and J by 1 base. The germline V gene encodes CDR1 SGHRS and CDR2 YFSETQ. This CDR3 region has 15 residues. CDR3 coding DNA: TGCGCCAGCAGCTTGGGACTAGCTGGCACAGATACGCAGTATTTT. This codes for CASSLGLAGTDTQYF.

This clone was counted only a few times. The J gene is TRBJ2-3, the V gene TRBV7-3; TRBD1 or TRBD2 may be the D gene (6 bases each). V was trimmed by 2 bases and J by 5 bases, leaving 20 bases between them. Germline V lookup: CDR1 SGHTA, CDR2 FQGTGA. This CDR3 has 17 amino acids. The DNA of the CDR3 is TGTGCCAGCAGCTTAGGAGGGAGTTGGGGGCAAGGAGATACGCAGTATTTT. Encoded protein: CASSLGGSWGQGDTQYF.

The chain links TRBV13 to TRBJ2-2; 10 positions agree with TRBD2. V gave up 2 bases and J gave up 5 bases; unmatched junction bases: 8. Germline assignment: CDR1 PRHDT and CDR2 FYEKMQ (reference sequence). The CDR3 has 17 amino acids. As DNA, the CDR3 is TGTGCCAGCAGCTTATCCCTAGCGGGAGCTAAGACCGGGGAGCTGTTTTTT. Its translation is CASSLSLAGAKTGELFF.

V gene TRBV28 combines with J gene TRBJ2-2, with D possibly being TRBD1 (6 bases). Looked up from germline, CDR1 is MDHEN and CDR2 is SYDVKM. V was shortened by 6 bases and J by 5 bases, with 10 bases between the two germline ends. The CDR3 runs 13 residues. CDR3: CASRPQGTGELFF. DNA of the CDR3: TGTGCCAGCAGACCACAGGGAACCGGGGAGCTGTTTTTT.

The rearrangement uses TRBV18 and TRBJ1-4; D is uncertain. This CDR3 is built from 13 residues. V was pared by 4 bases and J by 8 bases, with 11 bases between. Germline V gene data show CDR1 as KGHSH and CDR2 as LQKENI. The CDR3 region is CASSLRALEKLFF. In DNA form, the CDR3 reads TGTGCCAGCTCACTCCGGGCCCTAGAAAAACTGTTTTTT.

The V gene is TRBV9, the J gene TRBJ2-4; weak D call: TRBD2 (7 bases). V shed 3 bases and J shed 1 base, with 29 bases lying between them. CDR1 is SGDLS, CDR2 YYNGEE, per germline. This CDR3 spans 21 amino acids. CDR3 nucleotide sequence: TGTGCCAGCAGCGACCCCCTCGGGGGGCCCAACCCCGCAGGGGCCAAAAACATTCAGTACTTC. Protein sequence: CASSDPLGGPNPAGAKNIQYF.

A single count supports this clone. This rearrangement joins TRBV5-1 to TRBJ1-3, with TRBD1 matching 10 bases. V lost 5 bases and J lost 2; bases outside the gene matches: 4. The CDR3 is 15 amino acids. Germline V gives CDR1 SGHRS, CDR2 YFSETQ. The CDR3 loop is CASSDGQGAGNTIYF. CDR3 in DNA: TGCGCCAGCAGTGACGGACAGGGGGCTGGAAACACCATATATTTT.

This chain joins TRBV29-1 and TRBJ2-3; 7 nucleotides line up with TRBD2. Trimming at V came to 4 bases and at J to 2 bases, leaving 6 bases not matched to a gene. CDR1 is SQVTM and CDR2 is ANQGSEA in the germline V gene. The CDR3 has 14 residues. The CDR3 here is CSVGGGFSTDTQYF. CDR3 DNA: TGCAGCGTTGGGGGGGGATTTTCCACAGATACGCAGTATTTT.

The chain uses TRBV2 and TRBJ1-1, with a weak D call TRBD1 (5 bases). The germline CDR1 and CDR2 sequences are SNHLY and FYNNEI. This CDR3 has 12 amino acids. Trimming took off 8 bases at V and 1 base at J, with 8 bases between the two ends. The CDR3 nucleotides are TGTGCCAGCTTTGGACAGAACACTGAAGCTTTCTTT. As protein: CASFGQNTEAFF.